Included here is one TCR beta chain sequence, with context. TCRdb's copy holds only in-frame clones and misses some; the assay was immunoSEQ multiplex PCR. Among under 150,000 clones listed, more than 75% were seen once. V lost 1 base, J lost 5 bases, and 3 bases stayed unmatched. The CDR3 is 14 residues long. Germline-derived CDR1 and CDR2 are SGHVS and FQNEAQ. The sample originates from a study of blood T cell repertoires in COVID-19. Study context: Researchers got acute and convalescent COVID-19 samples from the United States, Italy and Spain.

The chain couples TRBV7-8 to TRBJ1-2; 8 bases agree with TRBD1. Input material: peripheral blood. The receptor was isolated from a woman aged 50 to 65 who had recovered from COVID-19. The CDR3 protein is CASSLGQGQYGYTF. CDR3 nucleotide sequence: TGTGCCAGCAGCTTAGGACAGGGGCAGTATGGCTACACCTTC.